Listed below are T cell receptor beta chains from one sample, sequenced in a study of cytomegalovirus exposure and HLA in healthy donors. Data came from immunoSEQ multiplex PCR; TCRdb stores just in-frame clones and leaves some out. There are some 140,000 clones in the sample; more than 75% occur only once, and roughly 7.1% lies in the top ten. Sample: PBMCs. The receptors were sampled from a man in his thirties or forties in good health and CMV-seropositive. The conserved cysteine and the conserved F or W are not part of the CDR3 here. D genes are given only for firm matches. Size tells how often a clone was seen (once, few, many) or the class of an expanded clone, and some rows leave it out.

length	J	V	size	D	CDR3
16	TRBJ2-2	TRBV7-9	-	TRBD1	ASSSRPGQLSNTGELF
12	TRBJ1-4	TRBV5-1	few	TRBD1	ASSLGTGDEKLF
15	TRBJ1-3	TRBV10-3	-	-	AISEGRGVPSGNTIY
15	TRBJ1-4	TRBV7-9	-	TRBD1	ASSPPEGARYGEKLF
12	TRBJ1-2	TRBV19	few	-	ASSLTPSNYGYT
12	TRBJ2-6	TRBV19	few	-	ASSEGSGANVLT
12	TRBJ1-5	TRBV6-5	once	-	ASSYRGINQPQH
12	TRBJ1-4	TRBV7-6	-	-	ASSLTNVKEKLF
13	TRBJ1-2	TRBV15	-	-	ATSRDEEGANGYT
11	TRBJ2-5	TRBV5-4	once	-	ASRTVSQETQY
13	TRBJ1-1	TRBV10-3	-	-	AISSPREGNTEAF
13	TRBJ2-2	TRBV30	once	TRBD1	AWNVGQGNTGELF
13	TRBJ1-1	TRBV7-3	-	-	ASSPSRQGNTEAF
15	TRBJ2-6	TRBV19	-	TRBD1	ASSLGSTGTGANVLT
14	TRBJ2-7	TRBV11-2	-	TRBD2	ASSLTGGTRRYEQY
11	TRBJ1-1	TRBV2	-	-	ASKGQPNTEAF